These 32 T cell receptor beta chains came from one sample sequenced in a study of cytomegalovirus exposure and HLA in healthy donors. PCR primers comprised 60 Vbeta and 13 Jbeta primers. TCRdb's copy holds only in-frame clones and misses some; the assay was immunoSEQ multiplex PCR. Counted here are 150,000 or so clones, about 84% occurring once; the ten biggest clones make up about 2.5%. The sample consisted of PBMCs. These receptors all stem from a man in his fifties or sixties in good health and CMV-seronegative.

Only a few counts were recorded for this clone. V is TRBV19 and J is TRBJ2-2; 10 nucleotides match TRBD1. CDR3 size: 14 residues. The junction had 3 bases not matched to a gene; V was cut back by 5 bases and J by 6 bases. Germline V gene data show CDR1 as LNHDA and CDR2 as SQIVND (reference sequence). CDR3 amino acids: CASSGTGVAGELFF. Here the CDR3 DNA reads TGTGCCAGTAGTGGGACAGGGGTAGCCGGGGAGCTGTTTTTT. Full variable domain (missing parts from reference TRBV19 and TRBJ2-2): DGGITQSPKYLFRKEGQNVTLSCEQNLNHDAMYWYRQDPGQGLRLIYYSQIVNDFQKGDIAEGYSVSREKKESFPLTVTSAQKNPTAFYLCASSGTGVAGELFFGEGSRLTVL.

The rearrangement links TRBV20-1 to TRBJ1-1; D uncertain. CDR1 and CDR2 from the germline V gene are DFQATT and SNEGSKA (reference sequence). The CDR3 covers 11 residues. V was pared by 6 bases and J by 6 bases, with 11 bases between. The CDR3 protein is CSASSLSEAFF. Written as DNA, the CDR3 is TGCAGTGCCTCCTCTCTCTCTGAAGCTTTCTTT.

The J gene is TRBJ2-1, the V gene TRBV5-5; the match to TRBD2 covers 15 bases. Germline V gives CDR1 SGHKS, CDR2 YYEKEE (reference sequence). Trimming at V came to 3 bases and at J to 3 bases, leaving 7 bases not matched to a gene. The CDR3 loop spans 18 amino acids. In nucleotides, the CDR3 is TGTGCCAGCAGCTGGGGGACTAGCGGGGGGCTCAACTACAATGAGCAGTTCTTC. Encoded protein: CASSWGTSGGLNYNEQFF.

CDR3 nucleotides: TGTGCCAGCAGTTCGACAGGGGGCTTCTCCTACGAGCAGTACTTC. Protein: CASSSTGGFSYEQYF. The rearrangement joins TRBV27 to TRBJ2-7; 10 bases line up with TRBD1. Germline CDR1 MNHEY, CDR2 SMNVEV (reference sequence). The CDR3 sequence is 15 residues long. With 4 bases clipped from V and 0 bases from J, the junction kept 3 bases outside the gene matches.

This rearrangement joins TRBV25-1 to TRBJ2-7, with 9 positions matching TRBD2. This CDR3 comprises 14 residues. The V gene end was trimmed by 8 bases and the J gene end by 4 bases; junction bases not matched to a gene: 9. Per the germline V gene, CDR1 is MGHDK and CDR2 is SYGVNS. The DNA of the CDR3 is TGTGCCAGCGCCCTTGGCGGGGGGGCATACGAGCAGTACTTC. Translation: CASALGGGAYEQYF.

This sequence joins TRBV2 and TRBJ1-2; 9 nucleotides agree with TRBD1. The CDR3 contains 12 residues. Germline V gene lookup returns CDR1 SNHLY and CDR2 FYNNEI. The V and J ends lost 7 bases and 7 bases, in that order; junction bases with no gene match: 4. CDR3 region: CASTETGGGYTF. For the CDR3, the DNA is TGTGCCAGCACCGAGACAGGGGGTGGCTACACCTTC.

This chain joins TRBV5-1 and TRBJ2-1, with 8 bases aligning to TRBD2. Germline CDR1 reads SGHRS; CDR2 reads YFSETQ. V shed 2 bases and J 4 bases; nucleotides not matched to a gene: 5. CDR3 length equals 15 residues. The CDR3 sequence: CASSFPGGGYNEQFF. Written as DNA, the CDR3 is TGCGCCAGCAGCTTTCCGGGAGGGGGTTACAATGAGCAGTTCTTC. The full variable domain, with the rest looked up from reference TRBV5-1 and TRBJ2-1, is KAGVTQTPRYLIKTRGQQVTLSCSPISGHRSVSWYQQTPGQGLQFLFEYFSETQRNKGNFPGRFSGRQFSNSRSEMNVSTLELGDSALYLCASSFPGGGYNEQFFGPGTRLTVL.

The rearrangement links TRBV9 to TRBJ2-5; TRBD2 agrees at 8 bases. CDR3 size: 15 residues. Germline V CDR1 and CDR2: SGDLS, YYNGEE. With 4 bases clipped from V and 0 bases from J, the junction kept 5 bases outside the gene matches. The CDR3 DNA follows: TGTGCCAGCAGCCCCCGGGGGGGGAACCAAGAGACCCAGTACTTC. Protein: CASSPRGGNQETQYF.

The chain couples TRBV7-9 to TRBJ1-1, with a weak D call TRBD1 (6 bases). The CDR3 sequence is 15 residues long. The germline V gene encodes CDR1 SEHNR and CDR2 FQNEAQ (reference sequence). V lost 1 base and J lost 4, with 13 bases in between. CDR3 in DNA: TGTGCCAGCAGCTTAGTGGGCTCAGGGGCCACTGAAGCTTTCTTT. This sequence encodes CASSLVGSGATEAFF.

The chain recombines TRBV28 with TRBJ2-5, with 8 positions matching TRBD1. This CDR3 is built from 15 residues. Looked up from germline, CDR1 is MDHEN and CDR2 is SYDVKM. V was pared by 6 bases and J by 1 base, with 7 bases of the junction left unmatched. CDR3 residues: CASRGQGALQETQYF. The CDR3 region has the DNA TGTGCCAGCAGAGGACAGGGCGCCCTCCAAGAGACCCAGTACTTC.

In this sample, this clone turned up a few times. The chain couples TRBV5-5 to TRBJ2-3; 10 positions agree with TRBD1. The CDR3 totals 20 residues. Trimming cost V 4 bases and J 0 bases; bases outside gene matches: 17. CDR1 and CDR2 from the germline V gene are SGHKS and YYEKEE (reference sequence). CDR3 in amino acids: CASSPPLGDRGYISTDTQYF. CDR3 bases: TGTGCCAGCAGCCCTCCCCTGGGGGACAGGGGCTACATTAGCACAGATACGCAGTATTTT.

This clone is a singleton in its sample. The V and J genes are TRBV30 and TRBJ2-7, with a tentative D call TRBD2 (5 bases). The CDR3 sequence is 14 residues long. In germline, CDR1 is GTSNPN, CDR2 SVGIG (reference sequence). Trimming took 0 bases from V and 2 from J, leaving 11 bases between them. Here the CDR3 DNA reads TGTGCCTGGAGTGTACCAGCGGCCACCTACGAGCAGTACTTC. The encoded protein is CAWSVPAATYEQYF.

The chain employs TRBV7-9 and TRBJ2-7; D is unresolved. Trimming took 3 bases from V and 0 from J, leaving 9 bases between them. The CDR3 is made up of 14 amino acids. Germline V gene data show CDR1 as SEHNR and CDR2 as FQNEAQ (reference sequence). The CDR3 nucleotides read TGTGCCAGCAGCTTGTGGAGTAGCTCCTACGAGCAGTACTTC. This translates into CASSLWSSSYEQYF.

This chain uses TRBV11-3 with TRBJ1-1; a weak D match, TRBD1 (6 bases). CDR1 SGHNT and CDR2 YENEEA come from the germline V gene. The V end lost 6 bases, the J end lost 6 bases, and 14 bases lay between the germline ends. CDR3 length equals 13 residues. This CDR3 is CASSSTGRAEAFF. The DNA for the CDR3 is TGTGCCAGCAGTTCTACAGGGAGGGCTGAAGCTTTCTTT.

This chain links TRBV7-9 with TRBJ1-1; no definite D call. Germline lookup yields CDR1 SEHNR and CDR2 FQNEAQ (reference sequence). V was shortened by 5 bases and J by 3 bases, with 7 bases between the two germline ends. The CDR3 has 12 residues. The CDR3 sequence is CASSLKYTEAFF. CDR3 nucleotides: TGTGCCAGCAGCCTAAAATACACTGAAGCTTTCTTT.

The chain recombines TRBV6-4 with TRBJ2-7; D is perhaps TRBD1 (5 bases). Trimming cost V 2 bases and J 3 bases, with 11 bases left between them. Per germline, CDR1 MRHNA and CDR2 SNTAGT. The length of the CDR3 is 14 residues. The CDR3, as DNA: TGTGCCAGCAGTGACCCTACAGGAAACTACGAGCAGTACTTC. Translation: CASSDPTGNYEQYF.

This clone has only a few counts. This chain connects TRBV5-6 to TRBJ2-5; TRBD2 matches 9 bases. J lost 5 bases, V lost 5 bases, and 13 bases had no gene match. Germline V CDR1 and CDR2: SGHDT, YYEEEE. The CDR3 extends over 16 amino acids. CDR3 in DNA: TGTGCCAGCAGAGGAGGGCGGGAGGGCCGTCCCGAGACCCAGTACTTC. This sequence encodes CASRGGREGRPETQYF.

The chain links TRBV27 to TRBJ1-2, with TRBD1 matching 8 bases. The CDR3 length is 15 residues. The V segment lost 4 bases and the J segment 0 bases; nucleotides outside the gene matches: 4. The germline V gene has CDR1 MNHEY and CDR2 SMNVEV (reference sequence). This chain's CDR3 is CASSSTGGPNYGYTF. CDR3 DNA: TGTGCCAGCAGTTCCACAGGGGGACCTAACTATGGCTACACCTTC.

The chain has TRBV5-1 and TRBJ2-1, with TRBD2 identical over 13 bases. V lost 0 bases, J lost 9 bases, and 9 bases stayed unmatched. Germline loops: CDR1 SGHRS, CDR2 YFSETQ. This CDR3 region has 17 residues. CDR3 loop: CASSLASGLAGQSEQFF. Written as DNA, the CDR3 is TGCGCCAGCAGCTTGGCCTCGGGACTAGCGGGACAGAGTGAGCAGTTCTTC. Together with reference TRBV5-1 and TRBJ2-1, the CDR3 gives the full variable domain: KAGVTQTPRYLIKTRGQQVTLSCSPISGHRSVSWYQQTPGQGLQFLFEYFSETQRNKGNFPGRFSGRQFSNSRSEMNVSTLELGDSALYLCASSLASGLAGQSEQFFGPGTRLTVL.

CDR3 protein: CASNPSGSNTDTQYF. CDR3 in DNA: TGTGCCAGTAACCCTAGCGGGAGCAACACAGATACGCAGTATTTT. The rearrangement joins TRBV19 to TRBJ2-3; 10 bases align to TRBD2. Per germline, CDR1 LNHDA and CDR2 SQIVND (reference sequence). Unmatched junction bases numbered 6, after V lost 7 bases and J lost 2 bases. The length of the CDR3 is 15 residues.

The V and J genes are TRBV5-1 and TRBJ1-1; D gene ambiguous. Trimming left V 2 bases short and J 1 base short, with 3 bases between. The germline CDR1 and CDR2 sequences are SGHRS and YFSETQ. CDR3 length: 12 residues. The CDR3 sequence: CASSFRNTEAFF. Written as DNA, the CDR3 is TGCGCCAGCAGCTTTCGGAACACTGAAGCTTTCTTT.

The J gene is TRBJ2-7, the V gene TRBV6-5, with 7 bases matching TRBD2. Unmatched junction bases numbered 9, after V lost 7 bases and J lost 6 bases. The CDR3 is 13 amino acids. Germline-derived CDR1 and CDR2 are MNHEY and SVGAGI. CDR3 in DNA: TGTGCCAGCAAGACAGCGGGACGACCCGAGCAGTACTTC. It yields the protein CASKTAGRPEQYF.

The chain employs TRBV7-2 and TRBJ2-1, with D maybe TRBD2 (6 bases). CDR1 SGHTA and CDR2 FQGNSA come from the germline V gene. The CDR3 loop spans 16 amino acids. The V gene lost 5 bases and the J gene lost 2 bases, with 16 bases spanning the gap. The chain's CDR3 is CASSSPSGGAYNEQFF. CDR3 nucleotides: TGTGCCAGCAGCAGCCCCTCGGGCGGGGCCTACAATGAGCAGTTCTTC.

The chain carries TRBV18 and TRBJ1-2; 7 bases align to TRBD1. Unmatched junction bases numbered 8, after V lost 5 bases and J lost 2 bases. Germline V CDR1 and CDR2: KGHSH, LQKENI. The CDR3 length is 15 residues. CDR3 DNA sequence: TGTGCCAGCTCAACAACCGTGACAGGGAACTATGGCTACACCTTC. Protein product: CASSTTVTGNYGYTF.

The V call is TRBV5-1, the J call TRBJ2-5, with D maybe TRBD1 (6 bases). TRBJ2-7 matches the DNA end more closely, so the J call is doubtful. The CDR3 has 13 residues. In germline, CDR1 is SGHRS, CDR2 YFSETQ. This chain's CDR3 is CASSLQGTYEQYF. Written as DNA, the CDR3 is TGCGCCAGCAGCTTGCAGGGGACCTACGAGCAGTACTTC.

This clone was recorded only once. The chain combines TRBV10-3 with TRBJ1-1; 9 positions agree with TRBD1. After removal of 3 bases from V and 1 base from J, the junction contained 6 bases not matched to a gene. The germline V gene encodes CDR1 ENHRY and CDR2 SYGVKD. The CDR3 loop spans 16 amino acids. The CDR3 here is CAISDWDRDKNTEAFF. DNA of the CDR3: TGTGCCATCAGTGATTGGGACAGGGATAAGAACACTGAAGCTTTCTTT.

CDR3 DNA: TGTGCCAGCAGTTTAGGGGGACAGGGCCCCTATAATTCACCCCTCCACTTT. Protein sequence: CASSLGGQGPYNSPLHF. The chain carries TRBV28 and TRBJ1-6; 9 bases match TRBD1. V lost 2 bases and J lost 2; bases outside the gene matches: 4. The CDR3 runs to 17 residues. The germline V gene has CDR1 MDHEN and CDR2 SYDVKM.

The gene calls are TRBV6-1 and TRBJ1-2; 12 bases agree with TRBD1. The CDR3 consists of 15 residues. The trim removed 6 bases at V and 4 bases at J, leaving 6 bases unmatched. Germline CDR1 is MNHNS and CDR2 is SASEGT. Here the CDR3 reads CASRPGQGAGYGYTF. In DNA form, the CDR3 reads TGTGCCAGCAGACCGGGACAGGGGGCAGGCTATGGCTACACCTTC.

The chain employs TRBV11-3 and TRBJ2-1; D gene ambiguous. CDR1 and CDR2 (germline): SGHNT, YENEEA. CDR3 length: 14 amino acids. V was clipped by 0 bases and J by 0 bases, with 3 bases between them. CDR3 protein: CASSLDSSYNEQFF. Written as DNA, the CDR3 is TGTGCCAGCAGCTTAGACAGCTCCTACAATGAGCAGTTCTTC.

The gene calls are TRBV5-1 and TRBJ2-1; TRBD1 agrees at 10 bases. J gave up 6 bases and V 0 bases, and 3 bases lay outside the gene matches. Germline V gives CDR1 SGHRS, CDR2 YFSETQ. This CDR3 contains 15 residues. The CDR3 loop is CASSLGQGASNEQFF. As DNA, the CDR3 is TGCGCCAGCAGCTTGGGACAGGGGGCGAGCAATGAGCAGTTCTTC.

The count of this clone is one. The chain has TRBV4-1 and TRBJ1-1; a possible D gene is TRBD1 (6 bases). CDR1 is MGHRA and CDR2 is YSYEKL in the germline V gene. V was trimmed by 0 bases and J by 5 bases, leaving 13 bases between them. The CDR3 consists of 15 residues. The CDR3 protein is CASSQDIRGGTEAFF. The DNA of the CDR3 is TGCGCCAGCAGCCAAGATATCAGGGGAGGGACTGAAGCTTTCTTT.

The V gene is TRBV7-2, the J gene TRBJ1-2, with D uncertain. Germline CDR1 is SGHTA and CDR2 is FQGNSA. The CDR3 runs to 13 residues. Trimming stripped 3 bases from V and 3 bases from J, with 8 bases between. The CDR3 reads CASSFTGDYGYTF. CDR3 DNA: TGTGCCAGCAGCTTTACGGGTGACTATGGCTACACCTTC.